This passage covers 6 T cell receptor beta chains from one sample sequenced in a study of shared clonotypes between healthy human individuals. Using immunoSEQ multiplex PCR, the repertoire was profiled, and TCRdb retains in-frame clones only, with some absent. The sample has around 1.1 million clones, roughly 77% seen once; the top ten hold 0.89%. Material for sequencing was memory CD4+ T cells from PBMCs. Subset denoted: CD45RA-negative fraction. The source is a man aged 18 to 30 in good health. Some clones in this sample may be carry-over from other donors' samples.

The chain couples TRBV28 to TRBJ1-2; D gene uncertain. Germline V lookup: CDR1 MDHEN, CDR2 SYDVKM. The CDR3 contains 13 residues. Trimming left V 6 bases short and J 9 bases short, with 17 bases between. Here the CDR3 reads CASSREAESSYTF. The CDR3 DNA reads TGTGCCAGCAGCCGGGAGGCGGAAAGCAGCTACACCTTC.

The chain couples TRBV5-1 to TRBJ2-1; 11 bases match TRBD2. V was clipped by 0 bases and J by 14 bases; unmatched bases: 7. The CDR3 runs 14 residues. The germline V gene has CDR1 SGHRS and CDR2 YFSETQ. In DNA, the CDR3 is TGCGCCAGCAGCTTGGTCGGGACTAGCGGAGTTAAGTTCTTC. The encoded protein is CASSLVGTSGVKFF.

The chain employs TRBV5-4 and TRBJ2-2, with TRBD1 matching 10 bases. Germline-derived CDR1 and CDR2 are SGHNT and YYREEE (reference sequence). The CDR3 extends over 18 amino acids. V lost 3 bases and J lost 4; bases outside the gene matches: 12. CDR3 amino acids: CASSSRDRGLGGTGELFF. CDR3 sequence (DNA): TGTGCCAGCAGCTCCCGGGACAGGGGATTGGGCGGCACCGGGGAGCTGTTTTTT.

This chain joins TRBV5-1 and TRBJ2-7, with 8 bases aligning to TRBD1. The CDR3 sequence is 14 residues long. Germline V gives CDR1 SGHRS, CDR2 YFSETQ. V gave up 4 bases and J gave up 0 bases; unmatched junction bases: 3. The CDR3 sequence is CASSTTGGSYEQYF. CDR3 nucleotides: TGCGCCAGCAGCACAACAGGGGGCTCCTACGAGCAGTACTTC.

This clone was picked up one time. The J gene is TRBJ2-7, the V gene TRBV27; TRBD1 or TRBD2 may be the D gene (5 bases each). V was pared by 8 bases and J by 7 bases, with 18 bases between. This CDR3 comprises 13 residues. In germline, CDR1 is MNHEY, CDR2 SMNVEV (reference sequence). The CDR3 here is CASYGTSRGEQYF. In DNA, the CDR3 is TGTGCCAGCTACGGGACCTCGAGAGGGGAGCAGTACTTC.

This sequence joins TRBV7-6 and TRBJ2-7, with a possible D match to TRBD2 (6 bases). The CDR3 totals 13 residues. Germline CDR1 SGHVS, CDR2 FNYEAQ. The V end lost 5 bases, the J end lost 3 bases, and 11 bases lay between the germline ends. The DNA of the CDR3 is TGTGCCAGCAGCACACCCGGGGGCTACGAGCAGTACTTC. Encoded protein: CASSTPGGYEQYF.